This entry features one TCR beta chain sequence. Its cognate antigen is unknown. The sample belongs to a study of vaccination effects on CD4 cells after COVID-19. Antigen-specific CD4+ T cells were expanded (with viral peptide pools) by the ViraFEST assay ahead of sequencing. Subsequent to a culture period of more than 8 days, CD4+ T cells were isolated. Vaccine administered to participants consisted of two doses of either BNT162b2 or mRNA-1273. Prior SARS-CoV-2 infection was absent in the vaccine recipients, as shown by negative nucleocapsid antibodies. Peptides at approximately 9.6 ug/ml and IL-2 at about 9.8 IU/ml were added to about 2 million PBMC per well. Germline assignment: CDR1 SGHNT and CDR2 YYREEE (reference sequence). This CDR3 spans 17 amino acids. V trimming: 3 bases; J trimming: 4 bases; junction bases outside the gene matches: 10. Data came from immunoSEQ multiplex PCR; TCRdb stores just in-frame clones and leaves some out. The table lists 65,000 to 70,000 clones, around four fifths of them singletons.

Study-wide results and limits: Healthy vaccinees showed cross-reactivity with common cold coronaviruses in only 1 of 255 vaccine-induced clones.

The chain carries TRBV5-4 and TRBJ2-2; 9 nucleotides agree with TRBD1. The sample was CD4+ T cells from PBMCs cultured with HCoV-OC43 spike peptides, taken after COVID-19 vaccination. Subset meaning: HCoV-OC43 spike overlapping peptide pool stimulation. The clonotype comes from a human donor who received a COVID-19 vaccine. DNA for the CDR3: TGTGCCAGCAGCTCTCCCCCGGGACAGGGTAGCACCGGGGAGCTGTTTTTT. This encodes CASSSPPGQGSTGELFF.